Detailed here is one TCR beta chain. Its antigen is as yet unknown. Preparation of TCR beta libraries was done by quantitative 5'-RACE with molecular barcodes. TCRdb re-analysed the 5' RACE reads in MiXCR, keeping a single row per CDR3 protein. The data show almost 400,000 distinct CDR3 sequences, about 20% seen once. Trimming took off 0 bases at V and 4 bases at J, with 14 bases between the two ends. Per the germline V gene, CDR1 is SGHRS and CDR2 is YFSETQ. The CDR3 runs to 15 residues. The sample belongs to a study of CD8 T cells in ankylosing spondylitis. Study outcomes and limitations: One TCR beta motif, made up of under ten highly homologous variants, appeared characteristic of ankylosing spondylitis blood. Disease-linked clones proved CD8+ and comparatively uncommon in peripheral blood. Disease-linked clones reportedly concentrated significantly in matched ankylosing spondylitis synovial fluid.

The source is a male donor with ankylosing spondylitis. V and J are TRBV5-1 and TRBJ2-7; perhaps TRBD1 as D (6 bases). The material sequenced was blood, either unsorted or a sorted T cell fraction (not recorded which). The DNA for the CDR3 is TGCGCCAGCAGCTTGGGTTCCAGGGGTTTTTACGAGCAGTACTTC. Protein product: CASSLGSRGFYEQYF.